This TCR beta chain comes out of a study of beta chain features in type 1 diabetes. The wider study: Age, gender and cell yields were similar between patients and healthy donors. Whole-study findings and limits: A moderate, significant TCRB CDR3 shortening appeared in type 1 diabetes across four CD4+ subsets. Insertion counts at VDJ junctions were lower in type 1 diabetes patients, who also showed more deletions there.

Expressed TCRB transcripts were sequenced because the isolated RNA had all been reverse transcribed beforehand. TCRdb's copy holds only in-frame clones and misses some; the assay was immunoSEQ multiplex PCR. The sample records over 200,000 clones, 11% being singletons. With 1 base clipped from V and 5 bases from J, the junction kept 8 bases outside the gene matches. This CDR3 region has 16 residues. Germline loops: CDR1 MGHDK, CDR2 SYGVNS. Comments on this clone: Its antigen is not identified.

Only one heparinised blood draw was taken per donor, and its volume averaged about 116 mL. The chain carries TRBV25-1 and TRBJ2-1, with 7 bases lining up with TRBD2. What was sequenced was naive CD4+ T cells from blood. The sequence derives from a young man with type 1 diabetes. CDR3 DNA: TGTGCCAGCAGTGAATCTCCCGGGACTAAGAACAATGAGCAGTTCTTC. It yields the protein CASSESPGTKNNEQFF.